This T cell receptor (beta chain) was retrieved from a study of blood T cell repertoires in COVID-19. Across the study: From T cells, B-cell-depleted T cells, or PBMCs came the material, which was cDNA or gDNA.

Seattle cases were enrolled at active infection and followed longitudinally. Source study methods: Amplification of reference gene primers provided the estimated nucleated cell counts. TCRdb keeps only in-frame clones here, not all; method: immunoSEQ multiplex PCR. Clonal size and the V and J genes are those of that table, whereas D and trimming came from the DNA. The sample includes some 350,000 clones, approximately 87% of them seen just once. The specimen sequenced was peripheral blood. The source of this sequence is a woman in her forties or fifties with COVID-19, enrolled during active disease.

The CDR3 sequence: CAWGAGASSYNEQFF. CDR3 in DNA: TGTGCCTGGGGGGCGGGAGCGAGCTCCTACAATGAGCAGTTCTTC. V and J are TRBV30 and TRBJ2-1; 7 bases are a match to TRBD2. Germline assignment: CDR1 GTSNPN and CDR2 SVGIG (reference sequence). The V and J ends lost 5 bases and 0 bases, in that order; junction bases with no gene match: 7. The CDR3 is made up of 15 amino acids. The whole variable domain, filled in from reference TRBV30 and TRBJ2-1, reads SQTIHQWPATLVQPVGSPLSLECTVEGTSNPNLYWYRQAAGRGLQLLFYSVGIGQISSEVPQNLSASRPQDRQFILSSKKLLLSDSGFYLCAWGAGASSYNEQFFGPGTRLTVL.